Listed here are 22 T cell receptor beta chains from one sample, sequenced in a study of blood T cells in healthy people across ages (dated by TCRdb to about 2015). The protocol used for the library was 5' RACE. These reads were obtained on an Illumina HiSeq 2500. A second PCR of about 7 to 12 cycles was performed with a sample-barcoded 5' primer and a J-beta primer mix. Starting from the raw public reads, TCRdb applied fastp trimming at Q25, assembled clones with MiXCR and retained in-frame beta chains. For every CDR3 protein sequence, its rows merge into one entry that carries the most common genes and DNA. The sample contains approximately 850,000 distinct CDR3 sequences, under 45% of them found a single time. Nearly 20% of the sample goes to the ten largest clones. The specimen sequenced was blood. The receptors derive from a man in his sixties in good health.

In its sample, this clonotype was seen a few times. The gene calls are TRBV4-3 and TRBJ1-2; D remains ambiguous. The ends were cut back, 0 bases at V and 0 bases at J, with 8 bases in the middle. The CDR3 has 15 amino acids. Per germline, CDR1 LGHNA and CDR2 YSLEER. The CDR3 bases are TGCGCCAGCAGCCAAGAGAGAACAACTAACTATGGCTACACCTTC. Translating gives CASSQERTTNYGYTF.

The CDR3 spells CASSLTFRKEGSEQYF. DNA for the CDR3: TGTGCCAGCAGCCTCACCTTCCGAAAGGAGGGTAGCGAGCAGTACTTC. V gene TRBV14 combines with J gene TRBJ2-1; D may be TRBD2 (6 bases). The tail of the sequence fits TRBJ2-7 better, so the J call may be wrong. Germline values: CDR1 SGHDN, CDR2 FVKESK. This CDR3 is 16 amino acids long.

The chain is built from TRBV28 and TRBJ1-2; TRBD1 matches at 7 bases. The CDR3 runs 16 residues. The germline gives CDR1 MDHEN, CDR2 SYDVKM. V was clipped by 5 bases and J by 3 bases; unmatched bases: 12. CDR3 DNA: TGTGCCAGCAGTCCTGTACAGGGGCTCAGACACTATGGCTACACCTTC. This encodes CASSPVQGLRHYGYTF.

V and J are TRBV27 and TRBJ1-5; 10 nucleotides line up with TRBD1. Germline CDR1 and CDR2: MNHEY and SMNVEV (reference sequence). This CDR3 has 15 residues. The junction had 8 bases not matched to a gene; V was cut back by 6 bases and J by 6 bases. CDR3 sequence reads: CASRRGTGVRQPQHF. The CDR3 DNA reads TGTGCCAGCAGACGCGGGACAGGGGTTCGTCAGCCCCAGCATTTT.

A few counts support this clonotype. The chain couples TRBV3-1 to TRBJ2-5, with 7 bases identical to TRBD2. V gave up 1 base and J gave up 9 bases; unmatched junction bases: 8. CDR3 length equals 14 residues. Germline V lookup: CDR1 LGHDT, CDR2 YNNKEL (reference sequence). CDR3 in amino acids: CASSQGGLRGSQYF. The CDR3 region has the DNA TGTGCCAGCAGCCAAGGGGGACTACGCGGTTCCCAGTACTTC.

The gene calls are TRBV20-1 and TRBJ2-4, with 7 bases lining up with TRBD1. The end of the DNA fits TRBJ2-7 better, so the J call may be wrong. Germline CDR1 reads DFQATT; CDR2 reads SNEGSKA (reference sequence). CDR3 size: 13 residues. CDR3 nucleotides: TGCAGTGCTCTTCAGGGGGTGGCCTACGAGCAGTACTTC. Translation: CSALQGVAYEQYF.

This sequence joins TRBV20-1 and TRBJ2-3, with a possible D match to TRBD2 (5 bases). V gave up 5 bases and J gave up 7 bases, with 16 bases separating them. The CDR3 loop spans 13 amino acids. CDR1 is DFQATT and CDR2 is SNEGSKA in the germline V gene (reference sequence). The CDR3, as DNA: TGCAGTGCTCCCGAGTCTAGCAAAAATACGCAGTATTTT. Amino acids: CSAPESSKNTQYF.

This clonotype showed up just once. This may come from a read error, since a much larger clone is one base off. The CDR3, as DNA: TGTGTCAGCAGTTTATACGGGCAAGAGACCCAGTACTTC. Translating it yields CVSSLYGQETQYF. The chain uses TRBV12-3 or TRBV12-4 and TRBJ2-5; no firm D call. This CDR3 has 13 residues.

This clonotype has more than one count but fewer than ten. The chain carries TRBV5-1 and TRBJ2-3, with 11 positions matching TRBD2. This CDR3 contains 17 residues. Per the germline V gene, CDR1 is SGHRS and CDR2 is YFSETQ. V lost 5 bases to trimming and J lost 2 bases; unmatched junction nucleotides: 10. The CDR3 here is CASRPRLAGKDTDTQYF. The CDR3 nucleotides are TGCGCCAGCAGACCAAGACTAGCGGGGAAGGACACAGATACGCAGTATTTT.

This clonotype has just a few counts. The chain couples TRBV12-3 or TRBV12-4 to TRBJ1-2; 8 bases align to TRBD1. Unmatched junction bases numbered 10, after V lost 5 bases and J lost 5 bases. The CDR3 has 15 residues. CDR3 region: CASSPFTGGSYGYTF. In DNA, the CDR3 is TGTGCCAGCAGTCCCTTCACAGGGGGTAGTTATGGCTACACCTTC.

The J gene is TRBJ2-5, the V gene TRBV6-2 or TRBV6-3, with TRBD2 as a possible D gene (5 bases). V was trimmed by 3 bases and J by 13 bases, leaving 21 bases between them. The CDR3 spans 14 residues. In germline, CDR1 is MNHEY, CDR2 SVGEGT. The CDR3 sequence is CASSYRGRTYERYF. CDR3 bases: TGTGCCAGCAGTTATCGAGGGAGAACCTACGAGCGGTACTTC.

J is TRBJ2-1 and V is TRBV7-2; D not certain. Deletions cut 1 base from V and 1 base from J, with 11 bases between. CDR3 length equals 16 residues. The germline V gene has CDR1 SGHTA and CDR2 FQGNSA. The CDR3 here is CASSLEARPSYNEQFF. DNA for the CDR3: TGTGCCAGCAGCTTAGAGGCCCGACCGTCCTACAATGAGCAGTTCTTC. The full variable domain, in which reference TRBV7-2 and TRBJ2-1 provide the parts outside the CDR3, is GAGVSQSPSNKVTEKGKDVELRCDPISGHTALYWYRQSLGQGLEFLIYFQGNSAPDKSGLPSDRFSAERTGGSVSTLTIQRTQQEDSAVYLCASSLEARPSYNEQFFGPGTRLTVL.

This clonotype has more than one count but fewer than ten. The V and J genes are TRBV6-1 and TRBJ2-7; 12 nucleotides align to TRBD1. V trimming: 2 bases; J trimming: 6 bases; junction bases outside the gene matches: 2. Germline CDR1 and CDR2: MNHNS and SASEGT. This CDR3 has 14 residues. The CDR3 region is CASSEWDRGREQYF. DNA of the CDR3: TGTGCCAGCAGTGAATGGGACAGGGGGCGCGAGCAGTACTTC.

The chain carries TRBV30 and TRBJ2-7; a weak D match, TRBD2 (6 bases). The DNA end lines up better with TRBJ2-5; the J call may be wrong. Germline V gives CDR1 GTSNPN, CDR2 SVGIG (reference sequence). The CDR3 sequence is 14 residues long. CDR3 in amino acids: CAWSVGGILETQYF. CDR3 DNA: TGTGCCTGGAGTGTCGGAGGGATTTTAGAGACCCAGTACTTC.

CDR3 in DNA: TGTGCCAGCAGCCAAGGTGCGGGTATTTATAATTCACCCCTCCACTTT. It codes for CASSQGAGIYNSPLHF. V gene TRBV3-1 combines with J gene TRBJ1-6, with D uncertain. V was shortened by 1 base and J by 4 bases, with 11 bases between the two germline ends. The CDR3 is made up of 16 amino acids. Germline CDR1 is LGHDT and CDR2 is YNNKEL (reference sequence).

The V and J genes are TRBV3-1 and TRBJ2-5; perhaps TRBD1 as D (5 bases). The J call may be faulty, since TRBJ2-7 better matches the DNA end. From germline, CDR1 is LGHDT and CDR2 YNNKEL (reference sequence). The CDR3 sequence is 15 residues long. CDR3 nucleotides: TGTGCCAGCAGCCAAGGATTAGGGGCAGTCTACGAGCAGTACTTC. Residues: CASSQGLGAVYEQYF.

The chain recombines TRBV7-9 with TRBJ2-4, with a possible D match to TRBD2 (6 bases). The tail of the sequence fits TRBJ2-7 better, so the J call may be wrong. The germline V gene encodes CDR1 SEHNR and CDR2 FQNEAQ (reference sequence). CDR3 size: 15 residues. The CDR3 here is CASSLVAGPFYEQYF. CDR3 sequence (DNA): TGTGCCAGCAGCTTAGTTGCGGGGCCATTCTACGAGCAGTACTTC.

This clonotype was seen more than once but under ten times. J is TRBJ2-3 and V is TRBV7-2; TRBD2 agrees at 11 bases. Germline-derived CDR1 and CDR2 are SGHTA and FQGNSA. The CDR3 is 17 residues long. V was clipped by 2 bases and J by 4 bases; unmatched bases: 8. The CDR3 spells CASSLIAGGHLSDTQYF. The CDR3 region has the DNA TGTGCCAGCAGCTTAATAGCGGGGGGGCATCTGTCAGATACGCAGTATTTT.

This chain uses TRBV20-1 with TRBJ2-3; D is unclear. Germline assignment: CDR1 DFQATT and CDR2 SNEGSKA (reference sequence). V lost 5 bases and J 7 bases, leaving 16 bases between the germline ends. The CDR3 sequence is 13 residues long. The CDR3 loop is CSAPDGSTYTQYF. Written as DNA, the CDR3 is TGCAGTGCTCCGGACGGCTCCACGTATACGCAGTATTTT.

This clonotype was found many times. The chain has TRBV6-5 and TRBJ1-4; 7 positions match TRBD1. The CDR3 is made up of 15 amino acids. V was pared by 2 bases and J by 5 bases, with 5 bases of the junction left unmatched. Germline values: CDR1 MNHEY, CDR2 SVGAGI. CDR3 coding DNA: TGTGCCAGCAGTTACACCACAGGGGACAATGAAAAACTGTTTTTT. This codes for CASSYTTGDNEKLFF.

This clonotype has ten or more counts. The V gene is TRBV4-3, the J gene TRBJ2-2; D unresolved. Trimming stripped 0 bases from V and 5 bases from J, with 10 bases between. The CDR3 is made up of 15 amino acids. CDR1 and CDR2 (germline): LGHNA, YSLEER. In DNA, the CDR3 is TGCGCCAGCAGCCAAGATCTACTGACAACCGGGGAGCTGTTTTTT. This sequence encodes CASSQDLLTTGELFF.

The chain employs TRBV5-8 and TRBJ1-4; D is unclear. The CDR3 extends over 16 amino acids. The germline CDR1 and CDR2 sequences are SGHTS and YDEGEE. The ends were cut back, 2 bases at V and 2 bases at J, with 13 bases in the middle. The CDR3 nucleotides are TGTGCCAGCAGCTTTGCGGGGAAAAGGACTAATGAAAAACTGTTTTTT. Amino acid sequence: CASSFAGKRTNEKLFF.